The clone carrying this T cell receptor beta chain was seen ten or more times. The data belong to a study of patients and donors after allogeneic stem cell transplantation. Between the trimmed V and J ends, which lost 4 bases and 4 bases, there was a span of 15 bases. The CDR3 spans 14 residues. From germline, CDR1 is SGHRS and CDR2 YFSETQ. TCRdb reanalysed the RT-PCR reads using MiXCR and keeps one entry per CDR3 protein. The sample holds 920,000 or so distinct CDR3 sequences, approximately 18% seen once. The V call is TRBV5-1, the J call TRBJ2-7, with a tentative D call TRBD1 (5 bases). The sample comprised blood, either unsorted or a sorted T cell fraction (not recorded which). The sequence came from a human donor who was either an allogeneic HSCT recipient or a stem cell or donor lymphocyte infusion donor (not recorded which). It is not recorded whose cells these are; they may come from a transplant donor. CDR3 nucleotides: TGCGCCAGCAGCGACAAGCCAAGGGGTTACGAGCAGTACTTC. Its protein is CASSDKPRGYEQYF.